Listed here is a single T cell receptor beta chain. Antigen: not known. These data belong to a study of cytomegalovirus exposure and HLA in healthy donors. General study points: Indistinguishable V segments such as TRBV6-2 and TRBV6-3 were excluded. What TCR beta sequences reportedly achieved was accurate prediction of HLA-A and HLA-B alleles in most subjects.

Vbeta (60) and Jbeta (13) primers were used in the PCR. Sequencing used immunoSEQ multiplex PCR; TCRdb keeps in-frame clones, though not all of them. The sample includes over 85,000 clones, 79% of them seen just once. V dropped 3 bases and J dropped 0 bases, with 8 bases sitting between them. This CDR3 is 14 amino acids long. Germline values: CDR1 MDHEN, CDR2 SYDVKM. This cohort consisted of healthy bone marrow donors. The rearrangement joins TRBV28 to TRBJ1-1; tentative D call: TRBD1 (6 bases). The sequence was obtained from a woman aged 35 to 49 in good health and CMV-seronegative. Sequencing input: PBMCs. The CDR3 reads CASSFGGLNTEAFF. The CDR3, as DNA: TGTGCCAGCAGTTTTGGGGGCCTGAACACTGAAGCTTTCTTT.